This T cell receptor beta chain was sequenced in a study of cytomegalovirus exposure and HLA in healthy donors. This clone has just one count. Its antigen is still unknown. Overall study findings and caveats: There were several of the most significant clusters that appeared linked to common viral pathogens in a later analysis.

The PCR had 60 Vbeta and 13 Jbeta primers. Profiled with immunoSEQ multiplex PCR; TCRdb holds only in-frame clones, not every one. The sample shows fewer than 100,000 clones, about 75% of them seen only once. The clonotype comes from a man aged 40-49 years in good health and CMV-seropositive. Sequencing used PBMCs.

CDR3 nucleotides: TGTGCCAGCAGTTCCCGGACAATTGAAGCTTTCTTT. Translation: CASSSRTIEAFF. The chain employs TRBV2 and TRBJ1-1, with D maybe TRBD1 (5 bases). Germline V gene data show CDR1 as SNHLY and CDR2 as FYNNEI. This CDR3 spans 12 amino acids. The V gene lost 5 bases and the J gene lost 7 bases, with 11 bases spanning the gap. The whole variable domain, remainder taken from reference TRBV2 and TRBJ1-1, is EPEVTQTPSHQVTQMGQEVILRCVPISNHLYFYWYRQILGQKVEFLVSFYNNEISEKSEIFDDQFSVERPDGSNFTLKIRSTKLEDSAMYFCASSSRTIEAFFGQGTRLTVV.